This T cell receptor beta chain appears in the sequencing data of a study of blood T cells in healthy people across ages. Points from the study as a whole: Naive and antigen-experienced cells were not separated, limiting conclusive comparison.

The length of the CDR3 is 13 residues. Germline V lookup: CDR1 LGHNA, CDR2 YNFKEQ. Trimming removed 6 bases from V and 1 base from J, with 8 bases in between. This clonotype appeared a few times. Its antigen is not identified. A sample-barcoded 5' primer and a J-beta primer mix were used in a second PCR of roughly 7 to 12 cycles. Using its own MiXCR run on the 5' RACE reads, TCRdb lists one record per CDR3 protein. The sample yields some 1.1 million distinct CDR3 sequences, around two fifths seen once. Each individual donor underwent a draw of approximately 9.6 milliliters of peripheral blood. Isolation recovered at least 6.5 million PBMCs from every sample.

The sample was blood. The chain recombines TRBV4-2 with TRBJ2-3, with D possibly matching TRBD2 (5 bases). The clonotype comes from a man between 18 and 29 years old in good health. The chain's CDR3 is CASSHSGTDTQYF. Written as DNA, the CDR3 is TGTGCCAGCAGTCATAGCGGCACAGATACGCAGTATTTT.